This T cell receptor (beta chain) derives from a study of T cell responses to AZD1222 COVID-19 vaccine. Study conclusions and caveats: Dominant at 160-218 and 743-854, vaccine-associated CD4 TCRs also spanned spike. Most donors were white British, females outnumbered males, and clonal diversity was possibly underestimated. At baseline, just a handful of AZD1222 recipients tested seropositive.

Trimming took 3 bases from V and 3 from J; bases not matched to a gene: 2. The CDR3 length is 15 residues. CDR1 and CDR2 from the germline V gene are SEHNR and FQNEAQ (reference sequence). Some second doses came at about 4 weeks and others at about 12 weeks; these were pooled. Comment on this clone: What it binds is not known.

The method was immunoSEQ multiplex PCR; TCRdb's version includes in-frame clones alone and lacks a portion of them. The sample lists approximately 130,000 clones, around 87% seen once, with approximately 2.9% in the top ten. Here the sequenced sample was peripheral blood, taken 28 days after the second AZD1222 dose. The gene calls are TRBV7-9 and TRBJ2-3, with 11 bases matching TRBD2. The sequence derives from an adult who received the AZD1222 COVID-19 vaccine. In DNA, the CDR3 is TGTGCCAGCAGCTTGACTAGCGGGGTTACAGATACGCAGTATTTT. Protein: CASSLTSGVTDTQYF. The whole variable domain, remainder taken from reference TRBV7-9 and TRBJ2-3, is DTGVSQNPRHKITKRGQNVTFRCDPISEHNRLYWYRQTLGQGPEFLTYFQNEAQLEKSRLLSDRFSAERPKGSFSTLEIQRTEQGDSAMYLCASSLTSGVTDTQYFGPGTRLTVL.